This T cell receptor beta chain was captured by sequencing in a study of T cell changes during pregnancy in multiple sclerosis. TCRdb's copy holds only in-frame clones and misses some; the assay was immunoSEQ multiplex PCR. The sample lists about 60,000 clones, approximately 92% seen once, with under 0.95% in the top ten. The V gene's germline CDR1 is SEHNR and CDR2 FQNEAQ (reference sequence). The CDR3 totals 13 residues. V lost 5 bases and J 0 bases, leaving 7 bases between the germline ends. The source is a female donor with multiple sclerosis, enrolled in a pregnancy study. The sample consisted of peripheral blood, taken in the first trimester of pregnancy. The chain carries TRBV7-9 and TRBJ1-1; D gene unclear. The CDR3 sequence is CASSLSLNTEAFF. The CDR3, as DNA: TGTGCCAGCAGCCTATCTCTGAACACTGAAGCTTTCTTT.